This T cell receptor beta chain was identified in a study of cytomegalovirus exposure and HLA in healthy donors. As concerns this clone: Its antigen is unidentified.

Findings and caveats of the study: An Asian-associated ancestry cluster reportedly showed fewer N-insertions than the approximately 650-donor mean in a later analysis.

It was with 60 Vbeta and 13 Jbeta primers that the PCR ran. Clones were sequenced by immunoSEQ multiplex PCR, and TCRdb holds only the in-frame ones, with some missing. The data show 150,000 to 200,000 clones, with about 78% seen just once and about 1.5% held by the top ten. The source material was PBMCs. This sequence originates from a male donor in good health and CMV-seronegative.

The CDR3 loop is CASSLVAESSYEQYF. CDR3 nucleotide sequence: TGTGCCAGCAGCTTAGTGGCGGAGAGCTCCTACGAGCAGTACTTC. The chain couples TRBV7-2 to TRBJ2-7, with D hard to call. Trimming left V 1 base short and J 0 bases short, with 10 bases between. From germline, CDR1 is SGHTA and CDR2 FQGNSA. CDR3 length: 15 residues.